The clone carrying this T cell receptor beta chain was counted between two and nine times. Enrolled during active infection, Seattle patients were then followed longitudinally. This entry belongs to a study of blood T cell repertoires in COVID-19. Study-level background: Whether acute or convalescent, the COVID-19 samples came from the United States, Italy and Spain. T cells, B-cell-depleted T cells, or PBMCs provided the cDNA or gDNA that served as material.

In the source study's methods: Researchers report that nucleated cell counts were estimated from reference gene primer amplification. Using immunoSEQ multiplex PCR, the repertoire was profiled, and TCRdb retains in-frame clones only, with some absent. The V and J calls and clone size come from that table; D and trimming were worked out from the DNA. The sample records about 49,000 clones, over 80% being singletons. The CDR3 sequence is 14 residues long. Germline V gene data show CDR1 as KGHSH and CDR2 as LQKENI. The trim removed 1 base at V and 3 bases at J, leaving 1 base unmatched. This TCR was sampled from a woman of 80 years or more with COVID-19, enrolled during active disease. The sample taken for sequencing was peripheral blood. The chain is built from TRBV18 and TRBJ2-7, with 9 bases that match TRBD1. CDR3 in amino acids: CASSPRDRVYEQYF. CDR3 DNA sequence: TGTGCCAGCTCACCACGGGACAGGGTCTACGAGCAGTACTTC.